Listed below are T cell receptor beta chains from one sample, sequenced in a study of T cells after yellow fever vaccination. TCRdb re-derived calls from the 5' RACE reads in MiXCR, one entry per CDR3 protein. The sample contains 150,000 or so distinct CDR3 sequences, about a tenth of which appear only once. The sample here was CD8+ T cells sorted from PBMCs, taken 45 days after the yellow fever booster vaccination. The receptors here all came from a man aged 18 to 29 who received the YFV17D yellow fever vaccine. Each CDR3 is given with its conserved first and last residue. The D gene is left open where the match is weak. Clone size is shown for a subset of rows, as once, few, many or a class of expanded clone.

clone size: few
D gene: TRBD1
V gene: TRBV4-1
J gene: TRBJ2-2
CDR3 DNA: TGCGCCAGCAGCCCGACTGAGCAGGGGGCGGGATGGACCGGGGAGCTGTTTTTT
CDR3 protein: CASSPTEQGAGWTGELFF

clone size: few
D gene: -
V gene: TRBV27
J gene: TRBJ1-1
CDR3 DNA: TGTGCCAGCAGTTTAAACCAGGGGAACACTGAAGCTTTCTTT
CDR3 protein: CASSLNQGNTEAFF

clone size: few
D gene: -
V gene: TRBV29-1
J gene: TRBJ2-3
CDR3 DNA: TGCAGCGTTGAAGATCTTTTCACAGATACGCAGTATTTT
CDR3 protein: CSVEDLFTDTQYF

clone size: -
D gene: -
V gene: TRBV14
J gene: TRBJ1-2
CDR3 DNA: TGTGCCAGCAGCCAGTCTGGGACGGGCTATTTCGGCTATGGCTACACCTTC
CDR3 protein: CASSQSGTGYFGYGYTF

clone size: -
D gene: -
V gene: TRBV6-2/TRBV6-3
J gene: TRBJ2-1
CDR3 DNA: TGTGCCAGCAGTTACATGTATGGTGAGCAGTTCTTC
CDR3 protein: CASSYMYGEQFF

clone size: -
D gene: -
V gene: TRBV7-3
J gene: TRBJ1-1
CDR3 DNA: TGTGCCAGCAGCCCCAGGACGAACACTGAAGCTTTCTTT
CDR3 protein: CASSPRTNTEAFF

clone size: few
D gene: -
V gene: TRBV7-8
J gene: TRBJ2-2
CDR3 DNA: TGTGCCAGCAGCTTAGCCCGGGACGGCAGCGCGAACACCGGGGAGCTGTTTTTT
CDR3 protein: CASSLARDGSANTGELFF

clone size: few
D gene: -
V gene: TRBV7-9
J gene: TRBJ2-1
CDR3 DNA: TGTGCCAGCAGCCTACTTGACAGCCCCCACTCGACAATTTTTGTGCAGTTCTTC
CDR3 protein: CASSLLDSPHSTIFVQFF

clone size: once
D gene: -
V gene: TRBV19
J gene: TRBJ1-2
CDR3 DNA: TGTGCCATCTCACCCCGGGTTAACTATGGCTACACCTTC
CDR3 protein: CAISPRVNYGYTF

clone size: -
D gene: -
V gene: TRBV24-1
J gene: TRBJ2-5
CDR3 DNA: TGTGCCACCAGTGATTTGCCCAGGGGAGGGCAAGAGACCCAGTACTTC
CDR3 protein: CATSDLPRGGQETQYF

clone size: few
D gene: TRBD1
V gene: TRBV4-3
J gene: TRBJ2-7
CDR3 DNA: TGCGCCAGCAGCCAAGTGCGAGCAGGGGGCCTCTACGAGCAGTACTTC
CDR3 protein: CASSQVRAGGLYEQYF

clone size: -
D gene: TRBD2
V gene: TRBV4-1
J gene: TRBJ2-5
CDR3 DNA: TGCGCCAGCAGCCAACGACTAGCTCAGGAGACCCAGTACTTC
CDR3 protein: CASSQRLAQETQYF

clone size: few
D gene: -
V gene: TRBV7-2
J gene: TRBJ2-3
CDR3 DNA: TGTGCCAGCAGCCCGTGGGGTAGCGCGGATTCCTATACGCAGTATTTT
CDR3 protein: CASSPWGSADSYTQYF

clone size: -
D gene: -
V gene: TRBV6-5
J gene: TRBJ1-4
CDR3 DNA: TGTGCCAGCAGTTATGGGTCGGCAACTAATGAAAAACTGTTTTTT
CDR3 protein: CASSYGSATNEKLFF

clone size: few
D gene: -
V gene: TRBV14
J gene: TRBJ2-1
CDR3 DNA: TGTGCCAGCAGCCAAGATGTGTACAATGAGCAGTTCTTC
CDR3 protein: CASSQDVYNEQFF

clone size: few
D gene: TRBD2
V gene: TRBV20-1
J gene: TRBJ2-1
CDR3 DNA: TGCAGTGCTAGTGCCCTCGGGGGGGGATACAATGAGCAGTTCTTC
CDR3 protein: CSASALGGGYNEQFF

clone size: -
D gene: -
V gene: TRBV25-1
J gene: TRBJ2-5
CDR3 DNA: TGTGCCAGCAGTGAGATGGGGTACCAAGAGACCCAGTACTTC
CDR3 protein: CASSEMGYQETQYF

clone size: many
D gene: -
V gene: TRBV7-2
J gene: TRBJ1-5
CDR3 DNA: TGTGCCAGCAGCTTCGGTCCTAGCACTCAGCCCCAGCATTTT
CDR3 protein: CASSFGPSTQPQHF

clone size: many
D gene: -
V gene: TRBV4-3
J gene: TRBJ2-6
CDR3 DNA: TGCGCCAGCAGCCAGGGGGCCAGGGCCAACGTCCTGACTTTC
CDR3 protein: CASSQGARANVLTF

clone size: -
D gene: -
V gene: TRBV4-2
J gene: TRBJ1-5
CDR3 DNA: TGTGCCAGCAGCCAATTAGACCGGAATCAGCCCCAGCATTTT
CDR3 protein: CASSQLDRNQPQHF

clone size: -
D gene: -
V gene: TRBV4-1
J gene: TRBJ1-2
CDR3 DNA: TGCGCCAGCAGCCAGACAGAATTGGTCCCGGATGGCTACACCTTC
CDR3 protein: CASSQTELVPDGYTF

clone size: -
D gene: -
V gene: TRBV4-1
J gene: TRBJ2-7
CDR3 DNA: TGCGCCAGCAGCCAAGACGACGGTGGGGGGCCCCTCTACGAGCAGTACTTC
CDR3 protein: CASSQDDGGGPLYEQYF

clone size: -
D gene: -
V gene: TRBV27
J gene: TRBJ1-5
CDR3 DNA: TGTGCCAGCGGCCCGGGACCACATAGCAATCAGCCCCAGCATTTT
CDR3 protein: CASGPGPHSNQPQHF

clone size: many
D gene: TRBD2
V gene: TRBV5-5
J gene: TRBJ2-1
CDR3 DNA: TGTGCCAGCAGCTTGGAGGTAGCGGGGTGGTACAATGAGCAGTTCTTC
CDR3 protein: CASSLEVAGWYNEQFF

clone size: many
D gene: -
V gene: TRBV12-3/TRBV12-4
J gene: TRBJ1-1
CDR3 DNA: TGTGCCAGCAGTTTACAGTCCGGGCTTCGGACTGAAGCTTTCTTT
CDR3 protein: CASSLQSGLRTEAFF

clone size: few
D gene: -
V gene: TRBV4-1
J gene: TRBJ1-4
CDR3 DNA: TGCGCCAGCAGCCAAGGGTACGGTAATGAAAAACTGTTTTTT
CDR3 protein: CASSQGYGNEKLFF

clone size: few
D gene: TRBD1
V gene: TRBV12-3/TRBV12-4
J gene: TRBJ1-1
CDR3 DNA: TGTGCCAGCAGTTTAGCGAGGGACAGAGGATTTGACACTGAAGCTTTCTTT
CDR3 protein: CASSLARDRGFDTEAFF

clone size: -
D gene: TRBD2
V gene: TRBV7-3
J gene: TRBJ2-1
CDR3 DNA: TGTGCCAGCAGCTCGCTAGCGGGGGGGCCGGACAATGAGCAGTTCTTC
CDR3 protein: CASSSLAGGPDNEQFF

clone size: few
D gene: -
V gene: TRBV14
J gene: TRBJ1-5
CDR3 DNA: TGTGCCAGCAGCCTAAAAAATCAGCCCCAGCATTTT
CDR3 protein: CASSLKNQPQHF

clone size: few
D gene: -
V gene: TRBV20-1
J gene: TRBJ2-3
CDR3 DNA: TGCAGTGCTGAGAGGGCGTCAGATACGCAGTATTTT
CDR3 protein: CSAERASDTQYF

clone size: many
D gene: TRBD1
V gene: TRBV20-1
J gene: TRBJ1-2
CDR3 DNA: TGCAGTGCTAGAGGAGGACAGGGCGCTAACTATGGCTACACCTTC
CDR3 protein: CSARGGQGANYGYTF

clone size: few
D gene: TRBD2
V gene: TRBV7-6
J gene: TRBJ2-1
CDR3 DNA: TGTGCCAGCAGCTTAGGCGGAGCGGGGGGCTACAATGAGCAGTTCTTC
CDR3 protein: CASSLGGAGGYNEQFF

clone size: -
D gene: -
V gene: TRBV30
J gene: TRBJ2-1
CDR3 DNA: TGTGCCCGAAACGACATAAACAATGAGCAGTTCTTC
CDR3 protein: CARNDINNEQFF

clone size: -
D gene: -
V gene: TRBV19
J gene: TRBJ1-5
CDR3 DNA: TGTGCCAGTAGTATCCGAAATTTCAGGGGAAATAGCAATCAGCCCCAGCATTTT
CDR3 protein: CASSIRNFRGNSNQPQHF

clone size: -
D gene: TRBD1
V gene: TRBV6-5
J gene: TRBJ1-1
CDR3 DNA: TGTGCCAGCAGCCCCGGGACAGGGGTTAACACTGAAGCTTTCTTT
CDR3 protein: CASSPGTGVNTEAFF

clone size: -
D gene: TRBD2
V gene: TRBV7-9
J gene: TRBJ2-3
CDR3 DNA: TGTGCCAGCGGCCGTCGGACTAGCGGGGACAACACAGATACGCAGTATTTT
CDR3 protein: CASGRRTSGDNTDTQYF

clone size: few
D gene: -
V gene: TRBV6-1
J gene: TRBJ2-3
CDR3 DNA: TGTGCCAGCAGTGAAGAAGCCCCCCGAGATACGCAGTATTTT
CDR3 protein: CASSEEAPRDTQYF

clone size: many
D gene: -
V gene: TRBV7-9
J gene: TRBJ2-1
CDR3 DNA: TGTGCCAGCAGCCTAGGGGGTGATCGGGAGCAGTTCTTC
CDR3 protein: CASSLGGDREQFF

clone size: -
D gene: -
V gene: TRBV14
J gene: TRBJ2-7
CDR3 DNA: TGTGCCAGCAGCCATCAGCTGTCCTCCTACGAGCAGTACTTC
CDR3 protein: CASSHQLSSYEQYF

clone size: few
D gene: TRBD1
V gene: TRBV2
J gene: TRBJ1-1
CDR3 DNA: TGTGCCAGCAGTCCCAGGGGGGAGTCAGCTTTCTTT
CDR3 protein: CASSPRGESAFF

clone size: many
D gene: -
V gene: TRBV5-5
J gene: TRBJ2-7
CDR3 DNA: TGTGCCAGCAGCTCCCTGAGGGTCCATACCTACGAGCAGTACTTC
CDR3 protein: CASSSLRVHTYEQYF